Described below is a single T cell receptor beta chain sequence and its context. The germline V and J ends were trimmed by 3 bases and 4 bases, with 12 bases remaining between them. Germline loops: CDR1 KGHSH, CDR2 LQKENI. The CDR3 contains 15 residues. These data originate in a study of blood T cell repertoires in COVID-19. Produced via immunoSEQ multiplex PCR; TCRdb's table is partial and in-frame only. The sample holds fewer than 400,000 clones, around four fifths seen once. The sequenced sample was peripheral blood. The rearrangement uses TRBV18 and TRBJ1-4; D is uncertain. This sequence originates from a man aged 30 to 39 with active or convalescent COVID-19. The CDR3 loop is CASSPSVGSNEKLFF. The CDR3, as DNA: TGTGCCAGCTCACCTTCTGTAGGGAGTAATGAAAAACTGTTTTTT.